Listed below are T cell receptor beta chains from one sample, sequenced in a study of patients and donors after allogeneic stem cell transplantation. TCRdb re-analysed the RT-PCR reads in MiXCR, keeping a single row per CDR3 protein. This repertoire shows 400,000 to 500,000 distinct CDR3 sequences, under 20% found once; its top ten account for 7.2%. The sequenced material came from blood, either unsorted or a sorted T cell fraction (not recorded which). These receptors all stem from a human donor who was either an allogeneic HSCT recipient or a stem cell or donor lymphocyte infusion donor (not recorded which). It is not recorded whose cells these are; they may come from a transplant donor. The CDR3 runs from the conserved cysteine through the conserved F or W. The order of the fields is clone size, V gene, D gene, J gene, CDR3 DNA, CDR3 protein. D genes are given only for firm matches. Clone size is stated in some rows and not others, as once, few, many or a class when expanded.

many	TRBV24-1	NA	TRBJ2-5	TGTGCCACCAGTGAGGGCGCATCAGAGACCCAGTACTTC	CATSEGASETQYF
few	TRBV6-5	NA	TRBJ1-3	TGTGCCAGCAGTTACGGCGTGGGTTCTGGAAACACCATATATTTT	CASSYGVGSGNTIYF
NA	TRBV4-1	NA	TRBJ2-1	TGCGCCAGCAGCCAAGAGGGGGCATACAATGAGCAGTTCTTC	CASSQEGAYNEQFF
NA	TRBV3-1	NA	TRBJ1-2	TGTGCCAGCAGCCACGGCGTCGACTATGGCTACACCTTC	CASSHGVDYGYTF
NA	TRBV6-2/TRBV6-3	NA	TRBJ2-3	TGTGCCAGCAGTGAGGGGGGGAGCTTTACGCAGTATTTT	CASSEGGSFTQYF
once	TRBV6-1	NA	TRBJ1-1	TGTGCCAGCGGTACGGGGGGGATAGGGAACACTGAAGCTTTCTTT	CASGTGGIGNTEAFF
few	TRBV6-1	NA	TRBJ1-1	TGTGCCAGCAGGGGAGGGCGGTACACTGAAGCTTTCTTT	CASRGGRYTEAFF
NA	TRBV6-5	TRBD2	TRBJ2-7	TGTGCCAGCAGGACTAGCGGTTACGAGCAGTACTTC	CASRTSGYEQYF
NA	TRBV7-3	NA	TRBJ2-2	TGTGCCAGCAGCTCACTCCGACAGTCCGGGGAGCTGTTTTTT	CASSSLRQSGELFF
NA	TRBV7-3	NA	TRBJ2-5	TGTGCCAGCAGCTTAACGGGGGCACGCCAAGAGACCCAGTACTTC	CASSLTGARQETQYF
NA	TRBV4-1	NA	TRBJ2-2	TGCGCCAGCAGCCAGAGCAGCGGTCGCACCGGGGACCTGTTTTTT	CASSQSSGRTGDLFF
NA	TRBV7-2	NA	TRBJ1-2	TGTGCCAGCAGCGTCGAACGGGGCCTTGGCTACACCTTC	CASSVERGLGYTF
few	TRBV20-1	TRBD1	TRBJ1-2	TGCAGTGCCCGACAGGGACAGAACTATGGCTACACCTTC	CSARQGQNYGYTF
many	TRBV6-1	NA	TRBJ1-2	TGTGCCAGCAGTGAGGGTTCCCGTTATGGCTACACCTTC	CASSEGSRYGYTF
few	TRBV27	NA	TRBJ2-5	TGTGCCAGCAGACGCGAGGGCACTTCCCCCATGGGGACCCAGTACTTC	CASRREGTSPMGTQYF
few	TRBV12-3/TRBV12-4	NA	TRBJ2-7	TGTGCCAGCAGTTTAGGACTACCCATTTCCTACGAGCAGTACTTC	CASSLGLPISYEQYF
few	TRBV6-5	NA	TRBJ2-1	TGTGCCAGCAGTTCCCGCGGGCTAGTATTCTCCTACAATGAGCAGTTCTTC	CASSSRGLVFSYNEQFF
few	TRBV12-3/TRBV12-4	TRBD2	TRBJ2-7	TGTGCCAGCAGTTTAGAAGTAGGGACTAGGTCATCCTACGAGCAGTACTTC	CASSLEVGTRSSYEQYF
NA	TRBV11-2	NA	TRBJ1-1	TGTGCCAGCAGCCCAGGGACGGGGGATGAAACTGAAGCTTTCTTT	CASSPGTGDETEAFF
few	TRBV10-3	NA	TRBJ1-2	TGTGCCATCTCGGGAAATGCCTATGGCTACACCTTC	CAISGNAYGYTF
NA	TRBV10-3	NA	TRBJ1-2	TGTGCCACCACGAGACACGTTAACTATGGCTACACCTTC	CATTRHVNYGYTF
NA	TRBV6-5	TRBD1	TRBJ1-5	TGTGCCAGCAGTTACTTGGGACAGGTTAGCAATCAGCCCCAGCATTTT	CASSYLGQVSNQPQHF
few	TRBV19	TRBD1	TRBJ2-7	TGTGCCAGTAGTATCCATGACAGGGGGCAGTACGAGCAGTACTTC	CASSIHDRGQYEQYF
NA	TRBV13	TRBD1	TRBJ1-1	TGTGCCAGCAGCCCTCGGGACAGGGGGCGTGTCGTGGACACTGAAGCTTTCTTT	CASSPRDRGRVVDTEAFF
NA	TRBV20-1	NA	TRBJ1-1	TGCAGTGCTAGCTGGGGCAGAAACACTGAAGCTTTCTTT	CSASWGRNTEAFF
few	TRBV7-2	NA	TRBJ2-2	TGTGCCAGCACCAGGTGGGATCGACTTACCAACACCGGGGAGCTGTTTTTT	CASTRWDRLTNTGELFF
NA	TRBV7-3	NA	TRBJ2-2	TGTGCCAGCAGCTTAACATCCGGGGGAATGAGGACCGGGGAGCTGTTTTTT	CASSLTSGGMRTGELFF
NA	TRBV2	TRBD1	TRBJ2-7	TGTGCCACCAGGGGGCGCGGCGAGCAGTACTTC	CATRGRGEQYF
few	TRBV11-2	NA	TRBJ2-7	TGTGCCAGCAGCCCACGGGGTCCTCGGGACGAGCAGTACTTC	CASSPRGPRDEQYF
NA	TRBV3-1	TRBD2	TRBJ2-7	TGTGCCAGCAGCCAACCAACTAGCGGGAACTCCTACGAGCAGTACTTC	CASSQPTSGNSYEQYF
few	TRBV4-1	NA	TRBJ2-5	TGCGCCAGCAGCCACCCGGGACTCTTCCAAGAGACCCAGTACTTC	CASSHPGLFQETQYF
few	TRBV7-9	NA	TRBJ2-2	TGTGCCAGCAGCTTATCCGGCCAGAACACCGGGGAGCTGTTTTTT	CASSLSGQNTGELFF
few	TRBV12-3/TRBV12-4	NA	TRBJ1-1	TGTGCCAGCAGTTTTAGAGGAGGAGCTTTCTTT	CASSFRGGAFF